Below, 30 T cell receptor beta chains from the same sample are listed, as sequenced in a study of T cell responses to AZD1222 COVID-19 vaccine. The data were produced by immunoSEQ multiplex PCR, yet TCRdb's version contains in-frame clones alone and is incomplete. The repertoire includes 95,000 to 150,000 clones, around 92% of them detected once, and more than 13% sits in the top ten. This specimen was peripheral blood, taken on day 0 of AZD1222 vaccination. These receptors came from an adult in good health.

The CDR3 DNA sequence: TGCGCCAGCAGCCCGTATTACGGGACAGGGGGCAGCACCGGGGAGCTGTTTTTT. Amino acid sequence: CASSPYYGTGGSTGELFF. The gene calls are TRBV5-1 and TRBJ2-2; 12 positions match TRBD1. With 4 bases clipped from V and 4 bases from J, the junction kept 11 bases outside the gene matches. This CDR3 comprises 18 residues. Germline V gene sequence: CDR1 SGHRS, CDR2 YFSETQ.

For the CDR3, the DNA is TGTGCCAGCAGTGCAACAGGGAGGTCCCGGGATTACTACGAGCAGTACTTC. It yields the protein CASSATGRSRDYYEQYF. The chain couples TRBV27 to TRBJ2-7, with D perhaps assigned TRBD1 or TRBD2 (6 bases each). V lost 5 bases to trimming and J lost 3 bases, with 23 bases between them. Germline V lookup: CDR1 MNHEY, CDR2 SMNVEV (reference sequence). The CDR3 covers 17 residues.

The chain combines TRBV6-5 with TRBJ2-5; 8 nucleotides align to TRBD2. The CDR3 covers 14 residues. The J segment lost 3 bases and the V segment lost 6 bases, leaving 6 bases of the junction unmatched. Per the germline V gene, CDR1 is MNHEY and CDR2 is SVGAGI. The CDR3 reads CASSSGGGKETQYF. The CDR3 nucleotides are TGTGCCAGCAGCTCTGGCGGGGGGAAAGAGACCCAGTACTTC.

The chain links TRBV4-3 to TRBJ2-1; 13 bases fit TRBD2. The V gene's germline CDR1 is LGHNA and CDR2 YSLEER. V was pared by 1 base and J by 0 bases, with 3 bases of the junction left unmatched. CDR3 size: 18 residues. CDR3 bases: TGCGCCAGCAGCCAAGGGACTAGCGGGAGCAGCTCCTACAATGAGCAGTTCTTC. This translates into CASSQGTSGSSSYNEQFF.

The chain couples TRBV28 to TRBJ1-3, with 8 bases that match TRBD1. J was trimmed by 8 bases and V by 5 bases; bases with no gene match: 8. The CDR3 has 14 amino acids. Germline CDR1 and CDR2: MDHEN and SYDVKM. CDR3 loop: CASSPGGLLDTIYF. The DNA of the CDR3 is TGTGCCAGCAGTCCAGGGGGCCTATTAGACACCATATATTTT.

The gene calls are TRBV5-1 and TRBJ2-1; 7 positions agree with TRBD2. With 4 bases clipped from V and 4 bases from J, the junction kept 5 bases outside the gene matches. CDR1 is SGHRS, CDR2 YFSETQ, per germline. The CDR3 is 14 amino acids. CDR3 sequence: CASSEAGTYNEQFF. The CDR3 DNA reads TGCGCCAGCAGCGAAGCGGGAACTTACAATGAGCAGTTCTTC.

The chain couples TRBV27 to TRBJ2-1; 10 positions match TRBD2. The CDR3 is made up of 16 amino acids. Per germline, CDR1 MNHEY and CDR2 SMNVEV (reference sequence). The V and J ends lost 5 bases and 4 bases, in that order; junction bases with no gene match: 8. The DNA of the CDR3 is TGTGCCAGCAGTAGGCTAGCGGGGGAACTTTACAATGAGCAGTTCTTC. It encodes CASSRLAGELYNEQFF.

The CDR3 DNA reads as TGTGCCAGCAGCTTAAAAGTAGCATGGGGAGGTGGTGGCTACACCTTC. It codes for CASSLKVAWGGGGYTF. The chain is built from TRBV11-2 and TRBJ1-2, with unresolved D. V lost 2 bases, J lost 7 bases, and 20 bases lay in between. Germline-derived CDR1 and CDR2 are SGHAT and FQNNGV. This CDR3 spans 16 amino acids. Based on the CDR3 plus reference TRBV11-2 and TRBJ1-2, the full variable domain is EAGVAQSPRYKIIEKRQSVAFWCNPISGHATLYWYQQILGQGPKLLIQFQNNGVVDDSQLPKDRFSAERLKGVDSTLKIQPAKLEDSAVYLCASSLKVAWGGGGYTFGSGTRLTVV.

This chain links TRBV11-3 with TRBJ2-7; 7 nucleotides match TRBD1. The germline V gene has CDR1 SGHNT and CDR2 YENEEA. V lost 1 base to trimming and J lost 3 bases; unmatched junction nucleotides: 6. The CDR3 loop spans 15 amino acids. Here the CDR3 reads CASSLGLGQNYEQYF. CDR3 DNA sequence: TGTGCCAGCAGCTTAGGACTGGGACAGAACTACGAGCAGTACTTC.

This chain joins TRBV2 and TRBJ1-5; the D is unclear. Trimming stripped 9 bases from V and 0 bases from J, with 6 bases between. CDR1 is SNHLY and CDR2 is FYNNEI in the germline V gene. The CDR3 has 12 residues. CDR3 DNA sequence: TGTGCCAGTACAGATAGCAATCAGCCCCAGCATTTT. This encodes CASTDSNQPQHF. Filled out from reference TRBV2 and TRBJ1-5, the complete variable domain reads EPEVTQTPSHQVTQMGQEVILRCVPISNHLYFYWYRQILGQKVEFLVSFYNNEISEKSEIFDDQFSVERPDGSNFTLKIRSTKLEDSAMYFCASTDSNQPQHFGDGTRLSIL.

The V gene is TRBV6-5, the J gene TRBJ1-2; D is possibly TRBD1 (5 bases). This CDR3 is 14 amino acids long. Germline V gene data show CDR1 as MNHEY and CDR2 as SVGAGI. V was clipped by 4 bases and J by 4 bases, with 13 bases between them. The CDR3 coding sequence is TGTGCCAGCAGTTCCGGACAACTTCCCTATGGCTACACCTTC. This translates into CASSSGQLPYGYTF.

J is TRBJ1-5 and V is TRBV2; D remains ambiguous. V was clipped by 5 bases and J by 12 bases, with 14 bases between them. The CDR3 spans 12 residues. The germline V gene has CDR1 SNHLY and CDR2 FYNNEI. Here the CDR3 reads CASSIGPAGQHF. CDR3 nucleotide sequence: TGTGCCAGCAGTATCGGCCCGGCGGGCCAGCATTTT.

This rearrangement joins TRBV21-1 to TRBJ1-2; whether TRBD1, the table's D call, matches the DNA was not checked. TRBV21-1 is labeled a pseudogene. The CDR3 length is 13 residues. The CDR3 DNA follows: TGTGCCAGCAGCAACCAGGGGTCGAGAGGCTACACCTTC. Protein product: CASSNQGSRGYTF.

The V call is TRBV9, the J call TRBJ1-1; the D is unclear. The CDR3 extends over 13 amino acids. Trimming took 0 bases from V and 0 from J, leaving 3 bases between them. Germline V gene data show CDR1 as SGDLS and CDR2 as YYNGEE. CDR3 in DNA: TGTGCCAGCAGCGTAGTTGTGAACACTGAAGCTTTCTTT. It yields the protein CASSVVVNTEAFF.

The chain couples TRBV4-2 to TRBJ1-4; TRBD1 aligns across 12 bases. With V trimmed by 2 bases and J by 15 bases, 13 bases remained unmatched. CDR1 LGHNA and CDR2 YNFKEQ come from the germline V gene. This CDR3 has 16 amino acids. This chain's CDR3 is CASSQSKPGTGGLVFF. CDR3 DNA sequence: TGTGCCAGCAGCCAATCAAAACCCGGGACAGGGGGCCTTGTGTTTTTT.

In DNA, the CDR3 is TGTGCCAGTAGTGAGGTTCCCGTCACAGATACGCAGTATTTT. This translates into CASSEVPVTDTQYF. V usage is TRBV19 and J usage is TRBJ2-3; no clear D. The CDR3 covers 14 residues. Trimming pared 5 bases from V and 2 bases from J, leaving 11 bases between. The germline V gene has CDR1 LNHDA and CDR2 SQIVND (reference sequence).

J is TRBJ1-1 and V is TRBV12-3 or TRBV12-4, with 8 nucleotides matching TRBD1. This CDR3 is built from 13 residues. V shed 11 bases and J 1 base; nucleotides not matched to a gene: 6. CDR3 region: CAARTGPNTEAFF. The CDR3 nucleotides read TGTGCCGCCAGGACAGGGCCGAACACTGAAGCTTTCTTT.

This chain links TRBV12-3 or TRBV12-4 with TRBJ2-7; 10 bases line up with TRBD2. V trimming: 5 bases; J trimming: 6 bases; junction bases outside the gene matches: 4. This CDR3 comprises 13 residues. The DNA of the CDR3 is TGTGCCAGCAGTCAAGCGGGAGGGACCGAGCAGTACTTC. The encoded protein is CASSQAGGTEQYF.

The rearrangement joins TRBV6-2 or TRBV6-3 to TRBJ2-7; D is possibly TRBD2 (6 bases). The V end lost 2 bases, the J end lost 2 bases, and 16 bases lay between the germline ends. The CDR3 consists of 16 residues. Germline lookup yields CDR1 MNHEY and CDR2 SVGEGT. CDR3 bases: TGTGCCAGCAGTTACGCCGAGCGGGCGGGAACCTACGAGCAGTACTTC. It specifies CASSYAERAGTYEQYF.

The gene calls are TRBV25-1 and TRBJ1-1; D is ambiguous. With 4 bases removed from V and 2 bases from J, the gap between germline ends came to 14 bases. Germline loops: CDR1 MGHDK, CDR2 SYGVNS. This CDR3 spans 15 amino acids. The CDR3 reads CASSGPWQINTEAFF. The CDR3 coding sequence is TGTGCCAGCAGTGGCCCATGGCAGATAAACACTGAAGCTTTCTTT.

The chain employs TRBV7-9 and TRBJ2-5; D is uncertain. The CDR3 is 13 amino acids. From germline, CDR1 is SEHNR and CDR2 FQNEAQ (reference sequence). V was shortened by 1 base and J by 7 bases, with 10 bases between the two germline ends. The CDR3 bases are TGTGCCAGCAGCTTAGTACCGGATGGGACCCAGTACTTC. It specifies CASSLVPDGTQYF.

The rearrangement joins TRBV6-5 to TRBJ2-1; 10 bases agree with TRBD2. The trim removed 6 bases at V and 2 bases at J, leaving 4 bases unmatched. Germline V lookup: CDR1 MNHEY, CDR2 SVGAGI. This CDR3 spans 15 amino acids. The CDR3 reads CASSQGLAAYNEQFF. The CDR3 DNA sequence: TGTGCCAGCAGCCAAGGACTAGCGGCCTACAATGAGCAGTTCTTC.

The chain employs TRBV19 and TRBJ1-1, with D unclear. Between the trimmed V and J ends, which lost 1 base and 0 bases, there was a span of 15 bases. Germline lookup yields CDR1 LNHDA and CDR2 SQIVND (reference sequence). This CDR3 spans 17 amino acids. This CDR3 reads CASSIGRGLLMNTEAFF. The DNA for the CDR3 is TGTGCCAGTAGTATAGGGCGCGGACTCCTAATGAACACTGAAGCTTTCTTT.

This chain links TRBV7-9 with TRBJ2-2; 15 nucleotides align to TRBD2. CDR3 length equals 17 residues. Germline CDR1 and CDR2: SEHNR and FQNEAQ (reference sequence). Trimming cost V 4 bases and J 6 bases; bases outside gene matches: 6. CDR3 protein: CASSSGLAGGWAGELFF. The CDR3 DNA sequence: TGTGCCAGCAGCTCGGGACTAGCGGGAGGCTGGGCCGGGGAGCTGTTTTTT.

The CDR3 DNA reads TGCGCCAGCAGTGATATAGGGGGTATTGGCTACACCTTC. Translation: CASSDIGGIGYTF. V usage is TRBV10-2 and J usage is TRBJ1-2; possible D gene TRBD1, 6 bases. The CDR3 runs to 13 residues. Germline lookup yields CDR1 WSHSY and CDR2 SAAADI. Trimming took 3 bases from V and 7 from J, leaving 12 bases between them.

The J gene is TRBJ1-2, the V gene TRBV6-2 or TRBV6-3; the match to TRBD1 covers 9 bases. This CDR3 has 17 residues. The germline CDR1 and CDR2 sequences are MNHEY and SVGEGT. J lost 3 bases, V lost 4 bases, and 12 bases had no gene match. The CDR3 loop is CASSFSPGTGMDYGYTF. As DNA, the CDR3 is TGTGCCAGCAGTTTCAGCCCCGGGACAGGGATGGACTATGGCTACACCTTC.

This clone was seen only once. The CDR3 region has the DNA TGTGCCAGCAGCTTAGAAAAGCCAAGAAACACCATATATTTT. This translates into CASSLEKPRNTIYF. V and J are TRBV11-2 and TRBJ1-3; D remains ambiguous. Trimming stripped 0 bases from V and 5 bases from J, with 8 bases between. This CDR3 has 14 amino acids. In germline, CDR1 is SGHAT, CDR2 FQNNGV.

The chain joins TRBV9 to TRBJ2-3, with TRBD2 matching 10 bases. Germline CDR1 is SGDLS and CDR2 is YYNGEE. CDR3 length: 15 amino acids. Losses at the gene ends were 3 bases for V and 2 bases for J; bases not matched to a gene: 3. CDR3 DNA sequence: TGTGCCAGCAGCGGGACTAGCGGATTCACAGATACGCAGTATTTT. Encoded protein: CASSGTSGFTDTQYF.

The chain carries TRBV7-8 and TRBJ1-2; unclear D gene. Germline values: CDR1 SGHVS, CDR2 FQNEAQ. CDR3 length: 13 residues. Between the trimmed V and J ends, which lost 0 bases and 10 bases, there was a span of 12 bases. This chain's CDR3 is CASSLASDGFYTF. The CDR3 bases are TGTGCCAGCAGCTTAGCGTCAGACGGGTTCTACACCTTC.

The rearrangement uses TRBV7-9 and TRBJ1-2, with 8 bases matching TRBD1. Germline CDR1 and CDR2: SEHNR and FQNEAQ (reference sequence). The CDR3 is 16 residues long. Trimming cost V 7 bases and J 1 base; bases outside gene matches: 11. DNA of the CDR3: TGTGCCAGCACCCCTCTGGGGGACAGGCTTAACTATGGCTACACCTTC. It is translated as CASTPLGDRLNYGYTF.